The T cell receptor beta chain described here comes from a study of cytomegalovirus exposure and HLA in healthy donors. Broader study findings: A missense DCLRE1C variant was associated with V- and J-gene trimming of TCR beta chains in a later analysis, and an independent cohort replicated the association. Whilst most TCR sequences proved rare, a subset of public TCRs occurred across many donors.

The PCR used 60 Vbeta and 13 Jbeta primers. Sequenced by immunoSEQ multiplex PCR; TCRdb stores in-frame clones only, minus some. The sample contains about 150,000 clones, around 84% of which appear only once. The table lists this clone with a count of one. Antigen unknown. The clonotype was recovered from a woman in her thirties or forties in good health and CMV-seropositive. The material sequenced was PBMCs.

CDR3 sequence reads: CASSERDSTYEQYF. Here the CDR3 DNA reads TGTGCCAGCAGTGAGAGGGACTCTACCTACGAGCAGTACTTC. The chain has TRBV2 and TRBJ2-7; possibly TRBD2 for D (6 bases). The germline CDR1 and CDR2 sequences are SNHLY and FYNNEI. The CDR3 covers 14 residues. V lost 3 bases and J 2 bases, leaving 11 bases between the germline ends.